Listed below are T cell receptor beta chains from one sample, sequenced in a study of blood T cell repertoires in COVID-19. Some clones are missing from TCRdb's copy, which holds only in-frame ones; the method was immunoSEQ multiplex PCR. Of more than 300,000 clones listed, 80% to 90% are singletons. Sample: peripheral blood. The receptor set was obtained from a man between 18 and 35 years old who had recovered from COVID-19. The CDR3 runs from the conserved cysteine through the conserved F or W. A D gene is named only where the DNA matches it firmly. Clone size is given for some rows only: seen once, a few or many times, or a class if the clone is expanded.

abundance: .; v_gene: TRBV19; j_gene: TRBJ1-1; d_gene: TRBD1; CDR3nt: TGTGCCAGTAGTATAGTAGGGACAGACGTAATGAACACTGAAGCTTTCTTT; CDR3aa: CASSIVGTDVMNTEAFF
abundance: .; v_gene: TRBV12-5; j_gene: TRBJ2-3; d_gene: TRBD1; CDR3nt: TGTGCTAGTGGTTTGGCATTCTCCGGGACAGAGATCCGCACAGATACGCAGTATTTT; CDR3aa: CASGLAFSGTEIRTDTQYF
abundance: .; v_gene: TRBV18; j_gene: TRBJ1-6; d_gene: .; CDR3nt: TGTGCCAGCTCACCAACGGGGGACCATAATTCACCCCTCCACTTT; CDR3aa: CASSPTGDHNSPLHF
abundance: .; v_gene: TRBV2; j_gene: TRBJ1-1; d_gene: .; CDR3nt: TGTGCCAGCAGTGAAGCGCGCCGGCGGGGGACTGAAGCTTTCTTT; CDR3aa: CASSEARRRGTEAFF
abundance: few; v_gene: TRBV6-2/TRBV6-3; j_gene: TRBJ1-1; d_gene: TRBD1; CDR3nt: TGTGCCAGCAGTCCCTGGACAGGGAACACTGAAGCTTTCTTT; CDR3aa: CASSPWTGNTEAFF
abundance: .; v_gene: TRBV19; j_gene: TRBJ1-5; d_gene: .; CDR3nt: TGTGCCAGTAGCGGAGAACATACGTATAGCAATCAGCCCCAGCATTTT; CDR3aa: CASSGEHTYSNQPQHF
abundance: .; v_gene: TRBV12-3/TRBV12-4; j_gene: TRBJ2-7; d_gene: .; CDR3nt: TGTGCCAGCAGTCCCGCGCCCTCCTACGAGCAGTACTTC; CDR3aa: CASSPAPSYEQYF
abundance: .; v_gene: TRBV7-9; j_gene: TRBJ2-1; d_gene: .; CDR3nt: TGTGCCAGCAGCTTGGTCCTAGACTCCTACAATGAGCAGTTCTTC; CDR3aa: CASSLVLDSYNEQFF
abundance: once; v_gene: TRBV2; j_gene: TRBJ1-5; d_gene: TRBD1; CDR3nt: TGTGCCAGCAGTGAAGGGGGACAGGGCTTTAATCAGCCCCAGCATTTT; CDR3aa: CASSEGGQGFNQPQHF
abundance: .; v_gene: TRBV2; j_gene: TRBJ2-7; d_gene: TRBD1; CDR3nt: TGTGCCAGCAGTGAATGGGTTATCCGGACAGGGGTTGAGGGCGAGCAGTACTTC; CDR3aa: CASSEWVIRTGVEGEQYF
abundance: .; v_gene: TRBV5-4; j_gene: TRBJ2-5; d_gene: TRBD2; CDR3nt: TGTGCCAGCAGCTTTCCTAGCGGGGGAAACCAAGAGACCCAGTACTTC; CDR3aa: CASSFPSGGNQETQYF
abundance: .; v_gene: TRBV5-4; j_gene: TRBJ1-1; d_gene: TRBD1; CDR3nt: TGTGCCAGCAGCTGGACAGGGAGGGGAATTGATGATGAAGCTTTCTTT; CDR3aa: CASSWTGRGIDDEAFF
abundance: .; v_gene: TRBV9; j_gene: TRBJ1-1; d_gene: TRBD1; CDR3nt: TGTGCCAGCAGCCCCATAGGACAGGGGAACACTGAAGCTTTCTTT; CDR3aa: CASSPIGQGNTEAFF
abundance: few; v_gene: TRBV10-1; j_gene: TRBJ1-4; d_gene: .; CDR3nt: TGCGCCAGCAGTGAGTCGACTCGAGACAGTAAAAACTTTCCCTTT; CDR3aa: CASSESTRDSKNFPF
abundance: .; v_gene: TRBV12-5; j_gene: TRBJ2-7; d_gene: .; CDR3nt: TGTGCTAGTGGTAAGGACAGCTCCCCCTACGAGCAGTACTTC; CDR3aa: CASGKDSSPYEQYF
abundance: .; v_gene: TRBV10-3; j_gene: TRBJ1-1; d_gene: .; CDR3nt: TGTGCCATCAGTGCTAACACTGAAGCTTTCTTT; CDR3aa: CAISANTEAFF
abundance: few; v_gene: TRBV25-1; j_gene: TRBJ1-6; d_gene: .; CDR3nt: TGTGCCAGCGGCAGGGTACATAATTCACCCCTCCACTTT; CDR3aa: CASGRVHNSPLHF
abundance: .; v_gene: TRBV19; j_gene: TRBJ2-1; d_gene: TRBD2; CDR3nt: TGTGCGACTAGGCGGGGGGCGGACTACAATGAGCAGTTCTTC; CDR3aa: CATRRGADYNEQFF